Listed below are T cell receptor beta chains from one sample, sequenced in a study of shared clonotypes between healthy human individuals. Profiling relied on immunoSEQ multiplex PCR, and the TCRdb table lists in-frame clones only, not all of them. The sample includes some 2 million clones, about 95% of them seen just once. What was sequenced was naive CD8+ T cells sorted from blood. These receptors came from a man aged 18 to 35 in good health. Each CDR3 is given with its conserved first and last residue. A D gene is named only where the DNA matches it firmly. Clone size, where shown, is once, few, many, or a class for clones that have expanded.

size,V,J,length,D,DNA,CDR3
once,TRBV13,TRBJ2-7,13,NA,TGTGCCAGCAGCTCCTCTCTTACCTACGAGCAGTACTTC,CASSSSLTYEQYF
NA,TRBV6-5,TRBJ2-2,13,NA,TGTGCCAGCAGTTCCTCTGAGGACGGGGAGCTGTTTTTT,CASSSSEDGELFF
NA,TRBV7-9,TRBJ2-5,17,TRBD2,TGTGCCAGCAGCTCACCGTGGACTAGCGGGACCCAAGAGACCCAGTACTTC,CASSSPWTSGTQETQYF
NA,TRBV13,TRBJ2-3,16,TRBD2,TGTGCCAGCAGCGGCCAGACTAGCGGGAGCACAGATACGCAGTATTTT,CASSGQTSGSTDTQYF
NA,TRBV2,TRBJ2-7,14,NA,TGTGCCAGCAGCTCCGGTTACAGGGTCTACGAGCAGTACTTC,CASSSGYRVYEQYF
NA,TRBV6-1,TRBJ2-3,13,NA,TGTGCCACCCCTACCAGTTTTTTGGATACGCAGTATTTT,CATPTSFLDTQYF
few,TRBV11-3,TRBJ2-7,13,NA,TGTGCCAGCAGCTTAGGGACCAATTACGAGCAGTACTTC,CASSLGTNYEQYF
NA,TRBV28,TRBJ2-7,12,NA,TGTGCCAGCACCTCTGGGAGTAGCGAGCAGTACTTC,CASTSGSSEQYF
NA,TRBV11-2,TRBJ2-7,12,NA,TGTGCCAGCAGCTTAGTGAGATACGAGCAGTACTTC,CASSLVRYEQYF
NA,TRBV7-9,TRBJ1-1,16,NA,TGTGCCAGCAGCCCCCCCTCGGGACGGAGCCCCCAGGAAGCTTTCTTT,CASSPPSGRSPQEAFF
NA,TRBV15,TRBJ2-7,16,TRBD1,TGTGCCACCAGCAGAAAGGGAGGAGCGGACAGGGACGAGCAGTACTTC,CATSRKGGADRDEQYF
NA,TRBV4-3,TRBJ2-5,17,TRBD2,TGCGCCAGCAGCCAAGACCTAGCGGGAGGATACCAAGAGACCCAGTACTTC,CASSQDLAGGYQETQYF
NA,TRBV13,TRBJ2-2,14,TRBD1,TGTGCCAGCAGCTCCACAGGGGACCCCGGGGAGCTGTTTTTT,CASSSTGDPGELFF
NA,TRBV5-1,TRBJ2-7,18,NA,TGCGCCAGCAGCTTGTTCCTAAGGGAGCCAGGGACGTCCTACGAGCAGTACTTC,CASSLFLREPGTSYEQYF
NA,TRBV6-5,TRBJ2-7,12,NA,TGTGCCAGCACCTCCACGGTGAACGAGCAGTACTTC,CASTSTVNEQYF
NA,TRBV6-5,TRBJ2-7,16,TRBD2,TGTGCCAGCAGTTTCCTTAGCGGGGGGGCCGTCCACGAGCAGTACTTC,CASSFLSGGAVHEQYF
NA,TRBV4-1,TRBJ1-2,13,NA,TGCGCCAGCAGCCACAGGGAGGACTATGGCTACACCTTC,CASSHREDYGYTF
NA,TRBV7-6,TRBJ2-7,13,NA,TGTGCCAGCAGCTTAGTTATCGAGGACGAGCAGTACTTC,CASSLVIEDEQYF
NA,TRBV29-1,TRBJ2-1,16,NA,TGCAGCGTTGAAGATCGAACTAGATTCATCGAAAATGAGCAGTTCTTC,CSVEDRTRFIENEQFF
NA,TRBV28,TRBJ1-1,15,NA,TGTGCCAGCTTTAAAAAGGAAGGGATGAACACTGAAGCTTTCTTT,CASFKKEGMNTEAFF
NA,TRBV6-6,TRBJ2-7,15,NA,TGTGCCAGCAGGGAGGGGGACAGCCTCTCCTACGAGCAGTACTTC,CASREGDSLSYEQYF
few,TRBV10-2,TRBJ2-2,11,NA,TGCGCCGGGACCGACACCGGGGAGCTGTTTTTT,CAGTDTGELFF
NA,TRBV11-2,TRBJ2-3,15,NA,TGTGCCAGCAGCTTAGTAGTTGGGGGCACAGATACGCAGTATTTT,CASSLVVGGTDTQYF
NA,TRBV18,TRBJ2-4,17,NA,TGTGCCAGCTCACCACTTGCTGCTTCTGCCGAGGGAAACATTCAGTACTTC,CASSPLAASAEGNIQYF
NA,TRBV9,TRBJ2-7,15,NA,TGTGCCAGCAGCGTAGGGTCAGCAAGCTCCTACGAGCAGTACTTC,CASSVGSASSYEQYF
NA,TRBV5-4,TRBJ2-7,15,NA,TGTGCCAGCAGCGCTGGACAGTTTAGCTCCTACGAGCAGTACTTC,CASSAGQFSSYEQYF
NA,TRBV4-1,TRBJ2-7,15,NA,TGCGCCAGCAGCCAGAACAGGTTTTCGACCTACGAGCAGTACTTC,CASSQNRFSTYEQYF
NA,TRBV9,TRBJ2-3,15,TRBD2,TGTGCCAGCAGCGTAAGGGCGGGAGGCACAGATACGCAGTATTTT,CASSVRAGGTDTQYF
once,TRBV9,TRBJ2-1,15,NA,TGTGCCAGCAGCGTAGGTCCAGGGCTAATCGATGAGCAGTTCTTC,CASSVGPGLIDEQFF
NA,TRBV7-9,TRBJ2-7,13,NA,TGTGCCAGCAGCGCGCGAGACTCCTACGAGCAGTACTTC,CASSARDSYEQYF
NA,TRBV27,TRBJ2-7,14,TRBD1,TGTGCCAGCAGTTTACAGGGGGCGTCGTACGAGCAGTACTTC,CASSLQGASYEQYF
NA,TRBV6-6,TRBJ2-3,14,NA,TGTGCCAGCAGTTACACCAATCTAGCGGATACGCAGTATTTT,CASSYTNLADTQYF
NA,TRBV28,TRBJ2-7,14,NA,TGTGCCAGCAGTTTCTGGAGAGCAAGCGGAGAGCAGTACTTC,CASSFWRASGEQYF
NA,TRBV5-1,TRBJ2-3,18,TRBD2,TGCGCCAGCAGCCTCACTAGCGGGAGGGACCTGTCCACAGATACGCAGTATTTT,CASSLTSGRDLSTDTQYF
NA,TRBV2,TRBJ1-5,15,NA,TGTGCCAGCAGGGGGTCAGGAGGGGACAATCAGCCCCAGCATTTT,CASRGSGGDNQPQHF
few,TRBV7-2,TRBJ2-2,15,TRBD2,TGTGCCAGCAGCCCCTGGACTAGCGGGACAGGGGAGCTGTTTTTT,CASSPWTSGTGELFF
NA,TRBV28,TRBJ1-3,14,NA,TGTGCCAGCAGCAGGACAGCCTCTGGAAACACCATATATTTT,CASSRTASGNTIYF
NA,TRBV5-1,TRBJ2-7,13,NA,TGCGCCAGCAGACCGGGATTTTCCTACGAGCAGTACTTC,CASRPGFSYEQYF
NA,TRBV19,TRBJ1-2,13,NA,TGTGCCAGTAGAACGAAGGACGGCTATGGCTACACCTTC,CASRTKDGYGYTF
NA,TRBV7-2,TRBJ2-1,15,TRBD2,TGTGCCAGCAGCTTAGACGGGGGGGCCAGCAATGAGCAGTTCTTC,CASSLDGGASNEQFF
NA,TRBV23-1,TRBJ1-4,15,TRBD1,TGCGCCAGCAGTCAATCCCGGACAGGGAAGAAAAAACTGTTTTTT,CASSQSRTGKKKLFF
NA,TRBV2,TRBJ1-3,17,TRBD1,TGTGCCAGCAGTGAATGGCCAGGGGGAACCTCTGGAAACACCATATATTTT,CASSEWPGGTSGNTIYF
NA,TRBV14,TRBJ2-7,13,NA,TGTGCCAGCAGCCACGGCCTTGGGTACGAGCAGTACTTC,CASSHGLGYEQYF
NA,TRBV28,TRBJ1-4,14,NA,TGTGCCAGCAGCCCGATCGGGATTTCAGGGTTCCTGTTTTTT,CASSPIGISGFLFF
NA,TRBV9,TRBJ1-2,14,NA,TGTGCCAGCAGCGTAGCCCCGCAGGACTATGGCTACACCTTC,CASSVAPQDYGYTF
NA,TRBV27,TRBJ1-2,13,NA,TGTGCCAGCAGCGGGGGATACGGCTATGGCTACACCTTC,CASSGGYGYGYTF
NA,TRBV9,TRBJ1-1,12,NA,TGTGCCAGCAGCTCCGGGGGCACTGAAGCTTTCTTT,CASSSGGTEAFF
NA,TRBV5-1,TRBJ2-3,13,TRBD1,TGCGCCAGCAGCACGACAGGGGCAGATACGCAGTATTTT,CASSTTGADTQYF
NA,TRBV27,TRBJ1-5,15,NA,TGTGCCAGCAGTCCCCGGACAGAAAATGATCAGCCCCAGCATTTT,CASSPRTENDQPQHF
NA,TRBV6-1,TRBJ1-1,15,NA,TGTGCCAGCAGTCTCTCAGGGATCATGAACACTGAAGCTTTCTTT,CASSLSGIMNTEAFF
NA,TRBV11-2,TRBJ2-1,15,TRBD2,TGTGCCAGCAGCTTACGAGGGACTAGAAGAGATGAGCAGTTCTTC,CASSLRGTRRDEQFF
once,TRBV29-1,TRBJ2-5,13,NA,TGCAGCGTGGCCCCGGGACTTGGGGAGACCCAGTACTTC,CSVAPGLGETQYF
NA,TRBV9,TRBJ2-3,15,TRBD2,TGTGCCAGCAGCGTAGGCGGGGGGGCCACAGATACGCAGTATTTT,CASSVGGGATDTQYF